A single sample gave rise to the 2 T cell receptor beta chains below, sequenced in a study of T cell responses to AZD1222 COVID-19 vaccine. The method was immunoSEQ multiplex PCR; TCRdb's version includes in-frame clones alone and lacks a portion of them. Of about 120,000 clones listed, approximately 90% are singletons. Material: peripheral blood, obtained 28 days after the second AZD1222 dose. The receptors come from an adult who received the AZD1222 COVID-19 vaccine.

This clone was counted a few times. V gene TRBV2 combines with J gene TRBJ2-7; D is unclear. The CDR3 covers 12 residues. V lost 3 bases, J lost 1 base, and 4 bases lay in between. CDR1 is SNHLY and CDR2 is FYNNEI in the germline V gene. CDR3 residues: CASSDKSYEQYF. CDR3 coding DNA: TGTGCCAGCAGTGACAAATCCTACGAGCAGTACTTC.

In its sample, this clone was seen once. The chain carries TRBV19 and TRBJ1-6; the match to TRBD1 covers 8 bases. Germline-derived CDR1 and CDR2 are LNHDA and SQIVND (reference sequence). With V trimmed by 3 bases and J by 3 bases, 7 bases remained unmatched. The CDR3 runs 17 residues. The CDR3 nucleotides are TGTGCCAGTAGTATCGGAGGAGGGACAGGCTATAATTCACCCCTCCACTTT. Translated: CASSIGGGTGYNSPLHF.